This T cell receptor (beta chain) was recovered during a study of CD8 T cells in Susac syndrome. Across the whole study: Blood was drawn from patients with Susac syndrome. At that point, they were therapy-naive, on corticosteroids, or on intravenous immunoglobulin alone. Study-wide results and limits: The study acknowledged a relatively small number of individuals in its TCR sequencing and HLA analysis.

CDR3 length: 14 residues. Germline V gives CDR1 SNHLY, CDR2 FYNNEI. V was cut by 4 bases and J by 3 bases, with 10 bases left in between. Reverse transcription of about 0.5 to 1 ug RNA used random hexamers. MiXCR, run by TCRdb on the immunoSEQ multiplex PCR reads, gives a single entry per CDR3 protein. The sample has around 80,000 distinct CDR3 sequences, roughly 95% seen once. TCR beta from blood CD8+ and CD4+ T cells was sequenced. The diagnostic criteria for definite or probable disease, as recently defined, were met by the patients with Susac syndrome. Remarks on this clonotype: The antigen is unknown.

Specimen: CD8+ T cells from PBMCs. This rearrangement joins TRBV2 to TRBJ1-5; a weak D match, TRBD1 (6 bases). The sequence derives from a human donor with Susac syndrome. This CDR3 reads CASSVWDTNQPQHF. The CDR3 DNA follows: TGTGCCAGCAGTGTGTGGGACACCAATCAGCCCCAGCATTTT.